Listed below are T cell receptor beta chains from one sample, sequenced in a study of metastatic and nonmetastatic thyroid tumors. TCRdb re-called the PCR reads through MiXCR. Found here are 6,000 or so clones, 25% to 30% of them singletons; the top ten hold 20%. Sequenced input: adjacent normal tissue. These receptors all stem from a female donor with papillary thyroid cancer or a benign thyroid nodule (not recorded which). Some clones in this sample may be carry-over from other donors' samples. Both conserved end residues are part of each CDR3. D genes are given only for firm matches. Only part of the rows carry a size: once, few, many, or a class if the clone is expanded.

D gene	V gene	J gene	clone size	CDR3 DNA	CDR3 protein
.	TRBV20-1	TRBJ2-1	.	TGCAGTGCCAAGACAGGGCCGGGGGTCGCCTACAATGAGCAGTTCTTC	CSAKTGPGVAYNEQFF
.	TRBV6-1	TRBJ2-1	.	TGTGCCGCTCTCGGTTACAATGAGCAGTTCTTC	CAALGYNEQFF
TRBD1	TRBV28	TRBJ1-3	few	TGTGCCAGCAGTTGGGGACAGATCTCTGGAAACACCATATATTTT	CASSWGQISGNTIYF
.	TRBV27	TRBJ2-7	large	TGTGCCAGCAGTCCAACGGAGATCAACGAGCAGTACTTC	CASSPTEINEQYF
TRBD1	TRBV27	TRBJ2-7	.	TGTGCAAGCAGTCTAGGGACAGGGAGATACGATCAGTACTTC	CASSLGTGRYDQYF
.	TRBV7-9	TRBJ2-2	.	TGTGCCAGCAGCCGGACCTTCGCCGGGGAGCTGTTTTTT	CASSRTFAGELFF
TRBD1	TRBV20-1	TRBJ2-1	medium-sized	TGCAGTGCCATCCCCGGGACAGTCTACAATGAGCAGTTCTTC	CSAIPGTVYNEQFF
TRBD2	TRBV30	TRBJ2-1	.	TGTGCCTGGACAGGGCCTAGCGGGATAAAGTTCTTC	CAWTGPSGIKFF
TRBD1	TRBV12-3/TRBV12-4	TRBJ1-1	large	TGTGCCAGCAGTTTCCGGGACAGGACGACTCAAGCTTTCTTT	CASSFRDRTTQAFF
.	TRBV5-5	TRBJ1-1	.	TGTGCCAGCAGCGAGTCCCCGCGGGACACTGAAGCTTTCTTT	CASSESPRDTEAFF
.	TRBV2	TRBJ2-4	.	TGTGCCAGCAGTGACGCGGTTTGGGGTGGAGCCAAAAACATTCAGTACTTC	CASSDAVWGGAKNIQYF
TRBD2	TRBV5-1	TRBJ2-1	few	TGCGCCAGCAGCCCATCGGGACTAGGTTTGGGTAATGAGCAGTTCTTC	CASSPSGLGLGNEQFF
.	TRBV28	TRBJ2-5	medium-sized	TGTGCCAGCAGTCCCCGAGGGGCTATCGGAGGGGAGACCCAGTACTTC	CASSPRGAIGGETQYF
.	TRBV6-2/TRBV6-3	TRBJ1-4	few	TGTGCCAGCAGTTACTGGGGGTCGGGTAATGAAAAACTGTTTTTT	CASSYWGSGNEKLFF
TRBD2	TRBV6-5	TRBJ2-1	medium-sized	TGTGCCAGCAGTTCAAAGTCCTTAGCGGGAACCTCCTACAATGAGCAGTTCTTC	CASSSKSLAGTSYNEQFF
TRBD1	TRBV7-8	TRBJ2-2	medium-sized	TGTGCCAGCAGCCACAGGGGGTCGAACACCGGGGAGCTGTTTTTT	CASSHRGSNTGELFF
TRBD1	TRBV27	TRBJ1-6	.	TGTGCCAGCAGTCCGGGGACAGGGGGCAATTCACCCCTCCACTTT	CASSPGTGGNSPLHF
.	TRBV12-3/TRBV12-4	TRBJ2-1	few	TGTTCCAGCAGTCTCTTCGGTACAGATTCCTACAATGAGCAGTTCTTC	CSSSLFGTDSYNEQFF
.	TRBV20-1	TRBJ2-7	.	TGCAGTGCTAGTCCCTTCCCGGAGGAGCAGTACTTC	CSASPFPEEQYF
TRBD2	TRBV10-3	TRBJ2-7	.	TGTGCCAGCAGGAGTCGTGATAGCGGGGGGACAATGAGCTCCTACGAGCAGTACTTC	CASRSRDSGGTMSSYEQYF
TRBD1	TRBV28	TRBJ1-2	.	TGTGCCAGCACCTCCGGGACAGGGTTACTTGCTAACTATGGCTACACCTTC	CASTSGTGLLANYGYTF
.	TRBV6-2/TRBV6-3	TRBJ2-7	.	TGTGCCAGCAGTTACACGAGGCTAACAGCATACGAGCAGTACTTC	CASSYTRLTAYEQYF
.	TRBV12-3/TRBV12-4	TRBJ1-3	few	TGTGCCAGCAGTCCTGTACCCAGCTCTGGAAACACCATATATTTT	CASSPVPSSGNTIYF
.	TRBV28	TRBJ2-7	few	TGTGCCAGCAGCCCTGGTCTGGGGCTCGAGCAGTACTTC	CASSPGLGLEQYF
TRBD2	TRBV6-2/TRBV6-3	TRBJ2-2	.	TGTGCCAGCAGGGCTCGGGGGGGCGGGGAGCTGTTTTTT	CASRARGGGELFF
.	TRBV7-9	TRBJ2-7	medium-sized	TGTGCCAGCAGCCGGCCTGACAGACCAGCCTACGAGCAGTACTTC	CASSRPDRPAYEQYF
.	TRBV27	TRBJ2-3	few	TGTGCCAGCAGTTTACTTGGCGTGGGGAGTAATACGCAGTATTTT	CASSLLGVGSNTQYF
.	TRBV4-1	TRBJ2-5	many	TGCGCCAGCAGCCGTTTTGCCGGCGAGGGTGAAACCCAGTACTTC	CASSRFAGEGETQYF
TRBD1	TRBV20-1	TRBJ1-6	few	TGCAGTGCTAGGCCGGGACAGGGAGGTGGGACCTATAATTCACCCCTCCACTTT	CSARPGQGGGTYNSPLHF
TRBD1	TRBV27	TRBJ1-2	few	TGTGCCAGCAGTTACTTAGGACAGGGGGCGCAAAGCTATGGCTACACCTTC	CASSYLGQGAQSYGYTF
.	TRBV27	TRBJ1-2	few	TGTGCCAGCAGTTTATCGGGGGACGCTGGAGGCTACACCTTC	CASSLSGDAGGYTF
.	TRBV6-2/TRBV6-3	TRBJ1-5	once	TGTGCCAGCAGGGCCGGACAGCGGACCAGTAATCACCCCCAGCCTTTT	CASRAGQRTSNHPQPF
.	TRBV15	TRBJ2-7	.	TGTGCCACCAGCAGAGATGAGACCGAGCAGTACTTC	CATSRDETEQYF
.	TRBV6-2/TRBV6-3	TRBJ2-7	.	TGTGCTGCGGAGGGGGACCACTCCTACGAGCAGCACTTC	CAAEGDHSYEQHF
.	TRBV28	TRBJ1-1	few	TGTGCCAGCAGTTTCGGACAGACCCCTGGGGGCGCTGAAGCTTTCTTT	CASSFGQTPGGAEAFF
.	TRBV6-1	TRBJ1-6	.	TGTGCCAGCAGTGAATACTTCTTGTCGAGGGATTCACCCCTCCACTTT	CASSEYFLSRDSPLHF
.	TRBV20-1	TRBJ2-2	.	TGCAGTGCTAGAGATAGGGGGGCCGCCGGGGAGCTGTTTTTT	CSARDRGAAGELFF
.	TRBV19	TRBJ1-1	medium-sized	TGTGCCAGTAGTTCATACAGCAACACTGAAGCTTTCTTT	CASSSYSNTEAFF
.	TRBV2	TRBJ1-1	few	TGTGCCAGTCAGCCGGGGACTGAAGCTTTCTTT	CASQPGTEAFF
.	TRBV28	TRBJ1-1	.	TGTGCCAGCAGGCCGCGAGAGGCGGCCTTTGAAGCTTTCTTT	CASRPREAAFEAFF
.	TRBV20-1	TRBJ1-2	medium-sized	TGCAGTGCTAGAGATGTGGGTAGTGATGGCTACACCTTC	CSARDVGSDGYTF
TRBD2	TRBV7-8	TRBJ2-7	few	TGTGCCAGCAGCTTCGGGGGGGCCATGTACGAGCAGTACTTC	CASSFGGAMYEQYF
.	TRBV27	TRBJ2-7	.	TGTGCCAGCAGCTTAGAGGCATCCTACGAGCAGTACTTC	CASSLEASYEQYF
.	TRBV6-1	TRBJ1-2	.	TGTGCCAGCACCACCCAGGGATTCTATGGCTACACCTTC	CASTTQGFYGYTF
.	TRBV28	TRBJ1-2	few	TGTGCCAGCAGTTACTCCTTGAGGTATGTCGCTGGCTACACCTTC	CASSYSLRYVAGYTF
.	TRBV5-1	TRBJ2-3	.	TGCGCCAGCAGCTTGATGGGACAAGTAACAGATACGCAGTATTTT	CASSLMGQVTDTQYF
.	TRBV20-1	TRBJ1-1	medium-sized	TGCAGTGCTAGAGACTCCGGGACAAAGTCTGAAGCTTTCTTT	CSARDSGTKSEAFF
.	TRBV30	TRBJ2-1	medium-sized	TGTGCCTGGAGAGGTCCCCGGGACCTTTACAATGAGCAGTTCTTC	CAWRGPRDLYNEQFF
TRBD2	TRBV10-3	TRBJ2-7	large	TGTGCCATCAGTGATCTGGCGGGAGTATTCTACGAGCAGTACTTC	CAISDLAGVFYEQYF
.	TRBV28	TRBJ1-2	few	TGTGCCAGCAGTGCGCCGCGGGTCGGATCTAACTATGGCTACACCTTC	CASSAPRVGSNYGYTF